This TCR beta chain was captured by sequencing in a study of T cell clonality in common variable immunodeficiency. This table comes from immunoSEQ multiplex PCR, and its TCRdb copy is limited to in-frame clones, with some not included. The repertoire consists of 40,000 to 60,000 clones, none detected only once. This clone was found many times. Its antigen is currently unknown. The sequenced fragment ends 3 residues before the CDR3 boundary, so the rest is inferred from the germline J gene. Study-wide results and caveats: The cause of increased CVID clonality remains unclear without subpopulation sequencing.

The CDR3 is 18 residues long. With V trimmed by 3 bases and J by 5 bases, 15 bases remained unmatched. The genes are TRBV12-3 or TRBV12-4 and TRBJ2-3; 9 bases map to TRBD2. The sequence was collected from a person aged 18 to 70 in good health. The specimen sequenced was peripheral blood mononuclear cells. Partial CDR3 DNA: TGTGCCAGCAGTTTTTCCCGGTTTGGCGGGGGGGCGATAGATACG. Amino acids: CASSFSRFGGGAIDT. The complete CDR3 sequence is CASSFSRFGGGAIDTQYF.